Following are 7 T cell receptor beta chains from one sample sequenced in a study of T-cell reconstitution after alpha-beta-depleted transplantation in children. As it was prepared, the TCRbeta library received unique molecular identifiers. Via MiXCR, TCRdb re-called the PCR reads, giving one row per CDR3 protein. The repertoire holds about 610,000 distinct CDR3 sequences, with under 12% as singletons. The material sequenced was PBMCs from the stem cell graft donor, taken from the stem cell graft. These receptors all come from a human donor who donated a stem cell graft to a child with acute myeloid leukemia.

V is TRBV20-1 and J is TRBJ2-1; TRBD2 is a possible D gene (6 bases). Trimming left V 1 base short and J 5 bases short, with 12 bases between. There are 14 residues in the CDR3. Germline values: CDR1 DFQATT, CDR2 SNEGSKA (reference sequence). CDR3 protein: CSARVASEHNEQFF. The CDR3 DNA reads TGCAGTGCTAGAGTAGCTAGCGAGCACAATGAGCAGTTCTTC.

This clonotype was counted only a few times. The chain employs TRBV20-1 and TRBJ2-5, with 8 bases lining up with TRBD1. The J segment lost 4 bases and the V segment lost 2 bases, leaving 6 bases of the junction unmatched. The germline gives CDR1 DFQATT, CDR2 SNEGSKA (reference sequence). The CDR3 extends over 14 amino acids. Written as DNA, the CDR3 is TGCAGTGCTAGACAGGGGGCAGGGAGAGAGACCCAGTACTTC. Protein: CSARQGAGRETQYF.

This clonotype was counted many times. The CDR3 DNA reads TGCGCCAGCAGCAGGGCAGAGACCACAGATACGCAGTATTTT. Protein sequence: CASSRAETTDTQYF. This rearrangement joins TRBV5-1 to TRBJ2-3; D gene ambiguous. CDR3 length: 14 amino acids. Between the trimmed V and J ends, which lost 4 bases and 2 bases, there was a span of 11 bases. Per germline, CDR1 SGHRS and CDR2 YFSETQ.

This clonotype was detected a few times. The chain carries TRBV12-3 or TRBV12-4 and TRBJ1-2, with a weak D call TRBD1 (5 bases). The CDR3 has 12 amino acids. With 5 bases removed from V and 8 bases from J, the gap between germline ends came to 12 bases. In nucleotides, the CDR3 is TGTGCCAGCAGTCGAGGGACGGGGGGCTACACCTTC. Its translation is CASSRGTGGYTF.

The table lists this clonotype with a few counts. The V call is TRBV3-1, the J call TRBJ2-5; TRBD2 aligns across 11 bases. V trimming: 0 bases; J trimming: 7 bases; junction bases outside the gene matches: 7. The CDR3 runs 16 residues. CDR1 LGHDT and CDR2 YNNKEL come from the germline V gene (reference sequence). CDR3 nucleotides: TGTGCCAGCAGCCAAGAAGATGGTCTAGCGGGAGGGACCCAGTACTTC. Its protein is CASSQEDGLAGGTQYF.

This sequence joins TRBV20-1 and TRBJ2-2; D is perhaps TRBD1 (5 bases). This CDR3 spans 14 amino acids. From germline, CDR1 is DFQATT and CDR2 SNEGSKA (reference sequence). V was shortened by 6 bases and J by 5 bases, with 16 bases between the two germline ends. CDR3 in amino acids: CSAQGYQRTGELFF. DNA for the CDR3: TGCAGTGCCCAGGGTTACCAGCGTACCGGGGAGCTGTTTTTT.

This clonotype appeared a few times. The chain links TRBV27 to TRBJ2-2, with 8 bases fitting TRBD2. Trimming took 2 bases from V and 5 from J; bases not matched to a gene: 4. CDR3 length: 15 amino acids. Per the germline V gene, CDR1 is MNHEY and CDR2 is SMNVEV (reference sequence). CDR3 in amino acids: CASSLLVAGTGELFF. DNA for the CDR3: TGTGCCAGCAGTTTACTCGTAGCGGGGACCGGGGAGCTGTTTTTT.